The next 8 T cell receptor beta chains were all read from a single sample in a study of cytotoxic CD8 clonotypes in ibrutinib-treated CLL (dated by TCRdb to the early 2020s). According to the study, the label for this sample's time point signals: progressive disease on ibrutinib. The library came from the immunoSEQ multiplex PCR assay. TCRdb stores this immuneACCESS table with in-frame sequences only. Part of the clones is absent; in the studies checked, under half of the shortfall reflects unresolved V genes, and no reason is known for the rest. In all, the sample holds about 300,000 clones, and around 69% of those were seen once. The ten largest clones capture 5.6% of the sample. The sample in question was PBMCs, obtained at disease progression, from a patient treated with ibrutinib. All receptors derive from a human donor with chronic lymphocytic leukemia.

The CDR3 DNA reads as TGTGCCAGCAGCTTCACGGACGGCGCCTACGAGCAGTACTTC. Its protein is CASSFTDGAYEQYF. The chain links TRBV7-9 to TRBJ2-7; D call uncertain. V was trimmed by 3 bases and J by 2 bases, leaving 11 bases between them. The CDR3 spans 14 residues. Germline V gene lookup returns CDR1 SEHNR and CDR2 FQNEAQ (reference sequence).

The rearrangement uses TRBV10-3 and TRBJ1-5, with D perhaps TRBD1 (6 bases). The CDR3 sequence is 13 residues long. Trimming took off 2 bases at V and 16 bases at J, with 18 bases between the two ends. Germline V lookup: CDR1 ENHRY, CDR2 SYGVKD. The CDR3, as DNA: TGTGCCATCAGTGAGGACATGCGGGGGCACTTTCATTTT. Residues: CAISEDMRGHFHF.

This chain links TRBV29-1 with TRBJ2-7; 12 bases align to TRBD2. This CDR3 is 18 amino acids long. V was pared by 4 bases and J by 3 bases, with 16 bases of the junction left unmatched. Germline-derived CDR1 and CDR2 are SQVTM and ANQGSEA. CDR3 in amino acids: CSVASTSGSLSSYYEQYF. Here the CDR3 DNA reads TGCAGCGTTGCCTCGACTAGCGGGAGTTTATCGTCCTACTACGAGCAGTACTTC.

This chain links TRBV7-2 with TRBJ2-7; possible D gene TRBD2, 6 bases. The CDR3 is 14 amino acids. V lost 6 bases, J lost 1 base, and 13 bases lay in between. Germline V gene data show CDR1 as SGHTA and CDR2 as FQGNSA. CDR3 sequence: CASRIGGVSYEQYF. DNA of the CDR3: TGTGCCAGCAGAATTGGAGGGGTTTCCTACGAGCAGTACTTC.

The CDR3 DNA reads TGTGCCAGCAGCCTAGCGGAGAACACCGGGGAGCTGTTTTTT. Encoded protein: CASSLAENTGELFF. V is TRBV14 and J is TRBJ2-2; TRBD2 is a possible D gene (6 bases). The germline V gene has CDR1 SGHDN and CDR2 FVKESK. The V gene lost 4 bases and the J gene lost 1 base, with 7 bases spanning the gap. The CDR3 runs 14 residues.

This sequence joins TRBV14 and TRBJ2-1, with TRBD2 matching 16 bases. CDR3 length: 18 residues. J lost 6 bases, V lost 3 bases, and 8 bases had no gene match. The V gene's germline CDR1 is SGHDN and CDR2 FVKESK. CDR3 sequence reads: CASSQTIGTSGRGNEQFF. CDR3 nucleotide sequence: TGTGCCAGCAGCCAGACCATCGGGACTAGCGGGAGGGGCAATGAGCAGTTCTTC.

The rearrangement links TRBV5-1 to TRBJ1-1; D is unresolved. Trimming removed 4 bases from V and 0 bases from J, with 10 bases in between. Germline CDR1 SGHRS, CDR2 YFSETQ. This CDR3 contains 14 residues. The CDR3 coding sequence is TGCGCCAGCAGCACGGACGGCATGAACACTGAAGCTTTCTTT. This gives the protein CASSTDGMNTEAFF.

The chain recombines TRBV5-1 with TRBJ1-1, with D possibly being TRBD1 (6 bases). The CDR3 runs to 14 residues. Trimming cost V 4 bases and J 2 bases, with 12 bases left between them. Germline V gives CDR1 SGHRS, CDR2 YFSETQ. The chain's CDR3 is CASSIRGLNTEAFF. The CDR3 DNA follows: TGCGCCAGCAGCATCAGGGGCTTAAACACTGAAGCTTTCTTT.